The 12 T cell receptor beta chains below were found in one sample sequenced in a study of T cells in Graves' hyperthyroidism and ophthalmopathy. Amplified regions were TCR beta CDR3 sequences from RNA transcripts. Initially, a first-round RT-PCR of the TCR CDR3 employed the HTBI primer set. TCRdb passed the multiplex PCR reads through MiXCR, listing each CDR3 protein once. The sample lists about 500,000 distinct CDR3 sequences, approximately 49% occurring once. Sample: peripheral blood or thyroid tissue (not recorded which). The receptors were gathered from an adult woman with Graves' disease, either hyperthyroidism or ophthalmopathy (not recorded which).

The rearrangement uses TRBV29-1 and TRBJ2-5, with 7 bases lining up with TRBD1. The CDR3 length is 13 residues. V lost 7 bases and J lost 0; bases outside the gene matches: 5. The V gene's germline CDR1 is SQVTM and CDR2 ANQGSEA. The CDR3 loop is CSELTGYQETQYF. In nucleotides, the CDR3 is TGCAGCGAACTGACAGGGTACCAAGAGACCCAGTACTTC.

The table lists this clonotype with many counts. The chain uses TRBV15 and TRBJ1-4; D is possibly TRBD1 (5 bases). CDR1 is LNHNV, CDR2 YYDKDF, per germline (reference sequence). V dropped 6 bases and J dropped 1 base, with 15 bases sitting between them. CDR3 length: 16 residues. The CDR3 nucleotides read TGTGCCACCAGTACAGTAGAGGGGCTAACTAATGAAAAACTGTTTTTT. As protein: CATSTVEGLTNEKLFF.

This rearrangement joins TRBV29-1 to TRBJ1-5; TRBD1 matches 10 bases. The J segment lost 3 bases and the V segment lost 6 bases, leaving 5 bases of the junction unmatched. Per the germline V gene, CDR1 is SQVTM and CDR2 is ANQGSEA. The CDR3 spans 14 residues. The CDR3 is CSVGTGEFNQPQHF. Here the CDR3 DNA reads TGCAGCGTGGGGACAGGGGAATTCAATCAGCCCCAGCATTTT.

This clonotype has ten or more counts. V is TRBV5-1 and J is TRBJ2-7, with 8 positions matching TRBD2. V shed 5 bases and J 2 bases; nucleotides not matched to a gene: 3. The CDR3 is 13 residues long. Germline V CDR1 and CDR2: SGHRS, YFSETQ. CDR3 residues: CASRRTSPYEQYF. Here the CDR3 DNA reads TGCGCCAGCAGGCGGACTAGCCCCTACGAGCAGTACTTC.

This clonotype was seen repeatedly, ten times or more. This chain connects TRBV6-1 to TRBJ2-7; D is unresolved. V gave up 2 bases and J gave up 4 bases, with 3 bases separating them. CDR3 length: 11 amino acids. Germline V lookup: CDR1 MNHNS, CDR2 SASEGT. DNA of the CDR3: TGTGCCAGCAGTGAAAAGTACGAGCAGTACTTC. Residues: CASSEKYEQYF.

This clonotype was detected many times. The chain couples TRBV7-9 to TRBJ2-7; the D gene is possibly TRBD1 (6 bases). Germline CDR1 and CDR2: SEHNR and FQNEAQ (reference sequence). V was trimmed by 6 bases and J by 6 bases, leaving 15 bases between them. The CDR3 consists of 13 residues. The CDR3 bases are TGTGCCAGCAGTCAGACACCCAGGGGCGAGCAGTACTTC. Its protein is CASSQTPRGEQYF.

As for this clonotype: The junction and the germline gene differ at one end; a read error may be behind it. The rearrangement uses TRBV10-3 and TRBJ1-2; the match to TRBD1 covers 10 bases. The CDR3 is made up of 13 amino acids. CDR1 and CDR2 from the germline V gene are ENHRY and SYGVKD. Written as DNA, the CDR3 is TGTGCCATCAAAGGACAGGGGGGTTATGGCCACACCTTC. Residues: CAIKGQGGYGHTF.

In the case of this clonotype: A read error may produce the germline difference seen at one junction end. J is TRBJ1-5 and V is TRBV9, with D unresolved. The CDR3 has 8 residues. Germline V gives CDR1 SGDLS, CDR2 YYNGEE. CDR3 DNA sequence: TGTGCCAGCAGTCAGGCTAAGTTT. Amino acid sequence: CASSQAKF.

In its sample, this clonotype was seen once. The CDR3 nucleotides are TGTGCCAGCAGTAGACTCGGGACTGGATCCTACGAGCAGTACTTC. This translates into CASSRLGTGSYEQYF. The V call is TRBV6-2 or TRBV6-3, the J call TRBJ2-7, with TRBD2 as a possible D gene (6 bases). Trimming removed 5 bases at V and 1 base at J, with 15 bases between. The CDR3 contains 15 residues. Germline V gene data show CDR1 as MNHEY and CDR2 as SVGEGT.

V is TRBV28 and J is TRBJ1-1; D is unresolved. The CDR3 length is 15 residues. Trimming cost V 4 bases and J 3 bases, with 15 bases left between them. The V gene's germline CDR1 is MDHEN and CDR2 SYDVKM. CDR3 amino acids: CASSSPTALYTEAFF. In DNA, the CDR3 is TGTGCCAGCAGTTCACCGACGGCTCTATACACTGAAGCTTTCTTT.

This chain uses TRBV14 with TRBJ2-5; weak D call: TRBD1 (5 bases). This CDR3 has 14 residues. Per germline, CDR1 SGHDN and CDR2 FVKESK. V was clipped by 4 bases and J by 0 bases, with 9 bases between them. CDR3 DNA sequence: TGTGCCAGCAGCCGGACAAACGACCAAGAGACCCAGTACTTC. As protein: CASSRTNDQETQYF.

This clonotype was observed at least ten times. DNA for the CDR3: TGTGCCAGCAGCTTACGTATTGATCACAGATCTCCTACCTACGAGCAGTACTTC. It translates to CASSLRIDHRSPTYEQYF. The chain combines TRBV7-8 with TRBJ2-7; D gene ambiguous. The germline gives CDR1 SGHVS, CDR2 FQNEAQ. The CDR3 runs 18 residues. The ends were cut back, 2 bases at V and 2 bases at J, with 22 bases in the middle.